This TCR beta chain was profiled in a study of identical twins. In TCRdb, the 5' RACE reads were re-called with MiXCR into one record per CDR3 protein. The sample shows roughly 350,000 distinct CDR3 sequences, about 12% of them seen only once. Study-level results: Weaker excess sharing between twins was seen in beta out-of-frame sequences. The study reached conclusions through statistical analysis that was cross-sectional, not following the same donors. Fewer insertions characterized abundant cord blood beta clonotypes, whereas memory repertoires showed none. Model-predicted out-of-frame TCR alpha sharing fell below observed values in monozygotic twins.

About this clonotype itself: Its antigen remains unknown.

This CDR3 region has 15 residues. V lost 6 bases and J lost 6, with 18 bases in between. Germline assignment: CDR1 MDHEN and CDR2 SYDVKM. This sample also belongs to another study, concerning yellow fever vaccine responses in identical twins.

This TCR was sampled from a woman aged 18 to 35 in good health. V is TRBV28 and J is TRBJ2-1; weak D call: TRBD1 (7 bases). The specimen sequenced was CD8+ T cells sorted from blood. The DNA of the CDR3 is TGTGCCAGCAGCGGGAGACAGGGTCGATCCAATGAGCAGTTCTTC. Encoded protein: CASSGRQGRSNEQFF. Drawing the rest from reference TRBV28 and TRBJ2-1, the complete variable domain is DVKVTQSSRYLVKRTGEKVFLECVQDMDHENMFWYRQDPGLGLRLIYFSYDVKMKEKGDIPEGYSVSREKKERFSLILESASTNQTSMYLCASSGRQGRSNEQFFGPGTRLTVL.